The rows below give T cell receptor beta chains drawn from one sample of a study of CD8 T cells in Susac syndrome. TCRdb passed the immunoSEQ multiplex PCR reads through MiXCR, listing each CDR3 protein once. The repertoire consists of around 150,000 distinct CDR3 sequences, with around 94% occurring once and the leading ten covering about 0.25%. Sequenced: CD8+ T cells from PBMCs. Every receptor here comes from a human donor in good health. Both conserved end residues are part of each CDR3. The D gene is left open where the match is weak. The listing skips clone size in some rows; elsewhere it reads once, few, many or a size class.

j_call: TRBJ2-1; d_call: NA; v_call: TRBV3-1; clone_size: NA; cdr3_length: 16; cdr3_aa: CASSQDPGSAYNEQFF; cdr3_nt: TGTGCCAGCAGCCAAGACCCCGGGAGCGCCTACAATGAGCAGTTCTTC
j_call: TRBJ1-1; d_call: NA; v_call: TRBV15; clone_size: NA; cdr3_length: 13; cdr3_aa: CATSRSPNTEAFF; cdr3_nt: TGTGCCACCAGCAGAAGCCCGAACACTGAAGCTTTCTTT
j_call: TRBJ2-1; d_call: NA; v_call: TRBV7-6; clone_size: NA; cdr3_length: 13; cdr3_aa: CASSLKSLNEQFF; cdr3_nt: TGTGCCAGCAGCTTAAAAAGTCTGAATGAGCAGTTCTTC
j_call: TRBJ1-3; d_call: NA; v_call: TRBV7-2; clone_size: NA; cdr3_length: 15; cdr3_aa: CASSPNLSSGNTIYF; cdr3_nt: TGTGCCAGCAGCCCGAATCTCAGCTCTGGAAACACCATATATTTT
j_call: TRBJ2-7; d_call: NA; v_call: TRBV28; clone_size: NA; cdr3_length: 14; cdr3_aa: CASSPQTYTYEQYF; cdr3_nt: TGTGCCAGCAGTCCCCAGACATATACCTACGAGCAGTACTTC
j_call: TRBJ1-2; d_call: NA; v_call: TRBV7-9; clone_size: NA; cdr3_length: 13; cdr3_aa: CASSSGENYGYTF; cdr3_nt: TGTGCCAGCAGCTCGGGGGAGAACTATGGCTACACCTTC
j_call: TRBJ2-2; d_call: NA; v_call: TRBV7-9; clone_size: NA; cdr3_length: 14; cdr3_aa: CASRATTGTGELFF; cdr3_nt: TGTGCCAGCAGGGCCACCACGGGCACCGGGGAGCTGTTTTTT
j_call: TRBJ2-6; d_call: NA; v_call: TRBV29-1; clone_size: NA; cdr3_length: 15; cdr3_aa: CSVDENRAGANVLTF; cdr3_nt: TGCAGCGTCGACGAAAACAGGGCTGGGGCCAACGTCCTGACTTTC
j_call: TRBJ2-1; d_call: TRBD2; v_call: TRBV2; clone_size: NA; cdr3_length: 15; cdr3_aa: CASSERPSGYNEQFF; cdr3_nt: TGTGCCAGCAGTGAAAGGCCTAGCGGGTACAATGAGCAGTTCTTC
j_call: TRBJ2-1; d_call: NA; v_call: TRBV2; clone_size: NA; cdr3_length: 14; cdr3_aa: CASSEAHSGNEQFF; cdr3_nt: TGTGCCAGCAGTGAAGCACACAGCGGCAATGAGCAGTTCTTC
j_call: TRBJ2-5; d_call: NA; v_call: TRBV6-6; clone_size: NA; cdr3_length: 12; cdr3_aa: CASSLPDETQYF; cdr3_nt: TGTGCCAGCAGCCTCCCCGACGAGACCCAGTACTTC
j_call: TRBJ2-1; d_call: TRBD2; v_call: TRBV7-9; clone_size: NA; cdr3_length: 14; cdr3_aa: CASSSGLAGGEQFF; cdr3_nt: TGTGCCAGCAGCTCAGGACTAGCGGGAGGTGAGCAGTTCTTC
j_call: TRBJ1-2; d_call: TRBD1; v_call: TRBV6-5; clone_size: NA; cdr3_length: 13; cdr3_aa: CASRTGAGYGYTF; cdr3_nt: TGTGCCAGCAGAACAGGGGCAGGCTATGGCTACACCTTC
j_call: TRBJ2-7; d_call: NA; v_call: TRBV20-1; clone_size: NA; cdr3_length: 13; cdr3_aa: CSASGISSYEQYF; cdr3_nt: TGCAGTGCTAGCGGGATTTCCTCCTACGAGCAGTACTTC
j_call: TRBJ2-7; d_call: NA; v_call: TRBV30; clone_size: NA; cdr3_length: 15; cdr3_aa: CAWSGGDGTIYEQYF; cdr3_nt: TGTGCCTGGAGTGGGGGAGACGGGACAATCTACGAGCAGTACTTC
j_call: TRBJ1-1; d_call: NA; v_call: TRBV14; clone_size: NA; cdr3_length: 13; cdr3_aa: CASSQVGTFEAFF; cdr3_nt: TGTGCCAGCAGCCAAGTTGGAACCTTTGAAGCTTTCTTT
j_call: TRBJ1-5; d_call: NA; v_call: TRBV19; clone_size: NA; cdr3_length: 13; cdr3_aa: CASNSRGGQPQHF; cdr3_nt: TGTGCCAGTAACTCTAGGGGCGGGCAGCCCCAGCATTTT
j_call: TRBJ1-1; d_call: NA; v_call: TRBV27; clone_size: few; cdr3_length: 14; cdr3_aa: CASSLSRGNTEAFF; cdr3_nt: TGTGCCAGCAGTTTGAGCAGGGGGAACACTGAAGCTTTCTTT
j_call: TRBJ2-1; d_call: TRBD2; v_call: TRBV29-1; clone_size: NA; cdr3_length: 18; cdr3_aa: CSVEFSGTSGSSYNEQFF; cdr3_nt: TGCAGCGTTGAATTTTCGGGGACTAGCGGTTCCTCCTACAATGAGCAGTTCTTC
j_call: TRBJ2-3; d_call: TRBD2; v_call: TRBV30; clone_size: NA; cdr3_length: 14; cdr3_aa: CAWQIAGATDTQYF; cdr3_nt: TGTGCCTGGCAGATAGCGGGAGCAACAGATACGCAGTATTTT
j_call: TRBJ2-7; d_call: NA; v_call: TRBV4-3; clone_size: NA; cdr3_length: 14; cdr3_aa: CASSQDPYDYEQYF; cdr3_nt: TGCGCCAGCAGCCAAGATCCGTACGACTACGAGCAGTACTTC
j_call: TRBJ1-1; d_call: TRBD1; v_call: TRBV6-2/TRBV6-3; clone_size: NA; cdr3_length: 14; cdr3_aa: CASSYARGGTEAFF; cdr3_nt: TGTGCCAGCAGTTACGCCAGGGGGGGGACTGAAGCTTTCTTT
j_call: TRBJ2-3; d_call: NA; v_call: TRBV6-6; clone_size: NA; cdr3_length: 13; cdr3_aa: CASSYSNSDTQYF; cdr3_nt: TGTGCCAGCAGTTACTCGAATTCCGATACGCAGTATTTT
j_call: TRBJ1-2; d_call: TRBD1; v_call: TRBV2; clone_size: NA; cdr3_length: 16; cdr3_aa: CASSPGQGVNRDGYTF; cdr3_nt: TGTGCCAGCAGTCCGGGACAGGGGGTTAATCGGGATGGCTACACCTTC
j_call: TRBJ2-3; d_call: NA; v_call: TRBV4-3; clone_size: NA; cdr3_length: 16; cdr3_aa: CASSQSARDGTDTQYF; cdr3_nt: TGCGCCAGCAGCCAAAGTGCCCGGGATGGCACAGATACGCAGTATTTT
j_call: TRBJ2-7; d_call: NA; v_call: TRBV20-1; clone_size: NA; cdr3_length: 13; cdr3_aa: CSARDTGTYEQYF; cdr3_nt: TGCAGTGCTAGAGATACAGGAACCTACGAGCAGTACTTC
j_call: TRBJ2-7; d_call: NA; v_call: TRBV9; clone_size: NA; cdr3_length: 12; cdr3_aa: CASSVDGDEQYF; cdr3_nt: TGTGCCAGCAGCGTAGACGGCGACGAGCAGTACTTC
j_call: TRBJ1-1; d_call: NA; v_call: TRBV13; clone_size: NA; cdr3_length: 11; cdr3_aa: CASNRDTEAFF; cdr3_nt: TGTGCCAGCAACAGAGACACTGAAGCTTTCTTT
j_call: TRBJ1-1; d_call: TRBD1; v_call: TRBV29-1; clone_size: NA; cdr3_length: 12; cdr3_aa: CSVLYRGTEAFF; cdr3_nt: TGCAGCGTCCTTTACAGGGGAACTGAAGCTTTCTTT
j_call: TRBJ2-1; d_call: TRBD2; v_call: TRBV6-1; clone_size: NA; cdr3_length: 15; cdr3_aa: CASSESGTSYNEQFF; cdr3_nt: TGTGCCAGCAGTGAGAGCGGGACCTCCTACAATGAGCAGTTCTTC
j_call: TRBJ2-1; d_call: NA; v_call: TRBV7-8; clone_size: NA; cdr3_length: 13; cdr3_aa: CASSPRRGNEQFF; cdr3_nt: TGTGCCAGCAGCCCGAGGCGAGGCAATGAGCAGTTCTTC
j_call: TRBJ2-7; d_call: TRBD1; v_call: TRBV7-9; clone_size: once; cdr3_length: 15; cdr3_aa: CASSSRDRDYYEQYF; cdr3_nt: TGTGCCAGCAGCAGCCGGGACAGGGATTACTACGAGCAGTACTTC
j_call: TRBJ2-7; d_call: NA; v_call: TRBV28; clone_size: NA; cdr3_length: 13; cdr3_aa: CATEDPRHYEQYF; cdr3_nt: TGTGCCACCGAAGATCCCCGGCACTACGAGCAGTACTTC
j_call: TRBJ2-1; d_call: NA; v_call: TRBV29-1; clone_size: NA; cdr3_length: 12; cdr3_aa: CSVWGGYYEQFF; cdr3_nt: TGCAGCGTGTGGGGAGGTTACTATGAGCAGTTCTTC
j_call: TRBJ2-7; d_call: NA; v_call: TRBV27; clone_size: NA; cdr3_length: 12; cdr3_aa: CASSLQGYEQYF; cdr3_nt: TGTGCCAGCAGTTTACAGGGTTACGAGCAGTACTTC
j_call: TRBJ2-7; d_call: TRBD2; v_call: TRBV3-1; clone_size: few; cdr3_length: 14; cdr3_aa: CASSPGTSDYEQYF; cdr3_nt: TGTGCCAGCAGCCCCGGGACTAGCGACTACGAGCAGTACTTC
j_call: TRBJ2-5; d_call: NA; v_call: TRBV16; clone_size: NA; cdr3_length: 14; cdr3_aa: CASSQSGSQETQYF; cdr3_nt: TGTGCCAGCAGCCAATCGGGCAGCCAAGAGACCCAGTACTTC
j_call: TRBJ1-1; d_call: NA; v_call: TRBV29-1; clone_size: NA; cdr3_length: 15; cdr3_aa: CSVEVQGTASTEAFF; cdr3_nt: TGCAGCGTTGAAGTACAGGGCACGGCGAGCACTGAAGCTTTCTTT
j_call: TRBJ1-1; d_call: NA; v_call: TRBV29-1; clone_size: NA; cdr3_length: 11; cdr3_aa: CSAESDTEAFF; cdr3_nt: TGCAGCGCTGAGAGTGACACTGAAGCTTTCTTT
j_call: TRBJ2-3; d_call: NA; v_call: TRBV27; clone_size: NA; cdr3_length: 16; cdr3_aa: CASSLMSGASTDTQYF; cdr3_nt: TGTGCCAGCAGTTTAATGTCCGGCGCTAGCACAGATACGCAGTATTTT
j_call: TRBJ2-7; d_call: NA; v_call: TRBV29-1; clone_size: NA; cdr3_length: 13; cdr3_aa: CSVENQDVYEQYF; cdr3_nt: TGCAGCGTTGAAAATCAGGACGTTTACGAGCAGTACTTC
j_call: TRBJ2-7; d_call: NA; v_call: TRBV20-1; clone_size: once; cdr3_length: 15; cdr3_aa: CSAILDLTQAYEQYF; cdr3_nt: TGCAGTGCTATTCTCGATTTGACACAAGCCTACGAGCAGTACTTC
j_call: TRBJ2-7; d_call: TRBD1; v_call: TRBV19; clone_size: NA; cdr3_length: 14; cdr3_aa: CASSVTGGSYEQYF; cdr3_nt: TGTGCCAGTAGTGTGACAGGGGGGTCCTACGAGCAGTACTTC
j_call: TRBJ2-7; d_call: TRBD2; v_call: TRBV30; clone_size: NA; cdr3_length: 13; cdr3_aa: CAWSLIAGREQYF; cdr3_nt: TGTGCCTGGAGTTTAATAGCGGGACGCGAGCAGTACTTC
j_call: TRBJ2-3; d_call: NA; v_call: TRBV14; clone_size: NA; cdr3_length: 13; cdr3_aa: CASSQVPGDTQYF; cdr3_nt: TGTGCCAGCAGCCAAGTTCCGGGAGATACGCAGTATTTT
j_call: TRBJ2-7; d_call: NA; v_call: TRBV27; clone_size: NA; cdr3_length: 14; cdr3_aa: CASSFGTYPYEQYF; cdr3_nt: TGTGCCAGCAGTTTCGGGACTTATCCCTACGAGCAGTACTTC
j_call: TRBJ1-2; d_call: NA; v_call: TRBV3-1; clone_size: NA; cdr3_length: 17; cdr3_aa: CASSQSINTGHAYGYTF; cdr3_nt: TGTGCCAGCAGCCAATCCATAAACACAGGACATGCCTATGGCTACACCTTC
j_call: TRBJ2-1; d_call: NA; v_call: TRBV18; clone_size: once; cdr3_length: 12; cdr3_aa: CASSPPRAEQFF; cdr3_nt: TGTGCCAGCTCACCACCGAGGGCGGAGCAGTTCTTC
j_call: TRBJ2-7; d_call: NA; v_call: TRBV7-9; clone_size: NA; cdr3_length: 13; cdr3_aa: CASRRAGSYEQYF; cdr3_nt: TGTGCCAGCCGCAGAGCGGGCTCCTACGAGCAGTACTTC
j_call: TRBJ2-7; d_call: TRBD1; v_call: TRBV18; clone_size: NA; cdr3_length: 14; cdr3_aa: CASSPSDRTYEQYF; cdr3_nt: TGTGCCAGCTCACCCTCGGACAGGACCTACGAGCAGTACTTC
j_call: TRBJ2-3; d_call: NA; v_call: TRBV11-2; clone_size: NA; cdr3_length: 14; cdr3_aa: CASSLVVSTDTQYF; cdr3_nt: TGTGCCAGCAGCTTAGTTGTCAGTACGGATACGCAGTATTTT
j_call: TRBJ1-2; d_call: TRBD1; v_call: TRBV5-5; clone_size: NA; cdr3_length: 16; cdr3_aa: CASSGEDRGQGYGYTF; cdr3_nt: TGTGCCAGCAGCGGAGAGGACAGGGGGCAGGGCTATGGCTACACCTTC
j_call: TRBJ1-3; d_call: NA; v_call: TRBV4-1; clone_size: NA; cdr3_length: 13; cdr3_aa: CASSLYSGNTIYF; cdr3_nt: TGCGCCAGCAGCCTCTATAGTGGAAACACCATATATTTT
j_call: TRBJ2-7; d_call: TRBD1; v_call: TRBV30; clone_size: NA; cdr3_length: 14; cdr3_aa: CAWRKTGAPYEQYF; cdr3_nt: TGTGCCTGGAGAAAGACAGGGGCCCCCTACGAGCAGTACTTC
j_call: TRBJ2-3; d_call: TRBD2; v_call: TRBV27; clone_size: few; cdr3_length: 16; cdr3_aa: CASSLGLAGVADTQYF; cdr3_nt: TGTGCCAGCAGTTTAGGACTAGCGGGCGTGGCAGATACGCAGTATTTT
j_call: TRBJ2-5; d_call: TRBD2; v_call: TRBV27; clone_size: NA; cdr3_length: 14; cdr3_aa: CASSDGLAVETQYF; cdr3_nt: TGTGCCAGCAGCGACGGACTAGCGGTAGAGACCCAGTACTTC